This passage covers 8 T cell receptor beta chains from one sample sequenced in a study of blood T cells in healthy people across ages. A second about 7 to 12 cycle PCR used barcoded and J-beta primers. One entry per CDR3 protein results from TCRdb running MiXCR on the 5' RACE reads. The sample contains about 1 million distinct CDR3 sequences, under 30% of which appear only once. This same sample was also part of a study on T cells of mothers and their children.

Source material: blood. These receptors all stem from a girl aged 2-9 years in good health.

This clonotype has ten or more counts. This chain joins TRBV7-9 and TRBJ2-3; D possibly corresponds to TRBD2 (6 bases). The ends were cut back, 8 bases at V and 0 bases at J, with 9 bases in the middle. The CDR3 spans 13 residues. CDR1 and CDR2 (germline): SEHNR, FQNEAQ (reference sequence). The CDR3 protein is CASDGGSTDTQYF. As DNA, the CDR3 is TGTGCCAGCGACGGGGGTAGCACAGATACGCAGTATTTT.

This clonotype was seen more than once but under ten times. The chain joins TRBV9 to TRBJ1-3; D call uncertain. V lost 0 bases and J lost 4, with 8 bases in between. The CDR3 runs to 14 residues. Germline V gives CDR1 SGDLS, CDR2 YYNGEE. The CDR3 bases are TGTGCCAGCAGCGTAGCAGGCTCGGGAAACACCATATATTTT. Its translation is CASSVAGSGNTIYF.

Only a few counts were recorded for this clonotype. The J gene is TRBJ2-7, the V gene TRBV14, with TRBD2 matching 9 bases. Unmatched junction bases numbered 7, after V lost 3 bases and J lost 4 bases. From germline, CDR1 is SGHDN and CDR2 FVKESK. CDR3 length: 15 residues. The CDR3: CASSHKISGSYEQYF. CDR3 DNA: TGTGCCAGCAGCCATAAAATTAGCGGGAGTTACGAGCAGTACTTC.

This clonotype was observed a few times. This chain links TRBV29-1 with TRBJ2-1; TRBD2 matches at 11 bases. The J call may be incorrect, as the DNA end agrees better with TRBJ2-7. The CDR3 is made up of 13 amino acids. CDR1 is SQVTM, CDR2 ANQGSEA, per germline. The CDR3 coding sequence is TGCAGCGTTGATGGGACTAGCGGCTTAGAGCAGTACTTC. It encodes CSVDGTSGLEQYF.

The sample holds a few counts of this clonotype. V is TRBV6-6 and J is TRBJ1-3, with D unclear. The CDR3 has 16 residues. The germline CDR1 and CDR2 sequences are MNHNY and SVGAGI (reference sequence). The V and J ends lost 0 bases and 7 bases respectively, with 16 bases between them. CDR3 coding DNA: TGTGCCAGCAGTTACTCGAGGACCTCGGGCCCCAACACCATATATTTT. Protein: CASSYSRTSGPNTIYF.

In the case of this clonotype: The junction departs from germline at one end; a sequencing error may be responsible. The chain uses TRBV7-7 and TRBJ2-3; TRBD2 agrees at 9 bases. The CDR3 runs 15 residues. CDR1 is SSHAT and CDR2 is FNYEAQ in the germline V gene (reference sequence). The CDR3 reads CASSNGLARADTQYF. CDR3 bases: TGTGCTAGCAGCAACGGACTAGCGCGTGCGGATACGCAGTATTTT.

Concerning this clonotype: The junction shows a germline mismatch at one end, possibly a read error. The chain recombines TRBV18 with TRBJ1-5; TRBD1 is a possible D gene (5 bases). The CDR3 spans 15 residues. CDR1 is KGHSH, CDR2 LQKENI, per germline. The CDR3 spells CAGSPGRAGNQPQHF. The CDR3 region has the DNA TGTGCCGGCTCACCGGGCCGGGCAGGGAATCAGCCCCAGCATTTT.

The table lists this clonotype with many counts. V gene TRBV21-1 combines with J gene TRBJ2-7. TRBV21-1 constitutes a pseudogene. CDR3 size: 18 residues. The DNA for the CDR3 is TGTGCCAGCAGCAAAAGCCGCGGTATGGCAGGATTGAACTACGAGCAGTACTTC. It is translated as CASSKSRGMAGLNYEQYF.